The rows below give T cell receptor beta chains drawn from one sample of a study of technical replicates of blood from a handful of donors. Clones were read by immunoSEQ multiplex PCR, and TCRdb kept only the in-frame ones, dropping some. Here the sample spans approximately 52,000 clones, around 84% being singletons. The sequenced sample consisted of PBMCs. The receptors were sampled from a human donor in good health. Some clones in this sample may be carry-over from other donors' samples. CDR3s include the opening cysteine and the closing phenylalanine or tryptophan. Fields, in order: clone size, D gene, V gene, J gene, CDR3 DNA, CDR3 protein. D genes are given only for firm matches. Clone size, where shown, is once, few, many, or a class for clones that have expanded.

clone size: NA
D gene: TRBD2
V gene: TRBV5-4
J gene: TRBJ2-3
CDR3 DNA: TGTGCCAGCAGCTCGCCGGGACTAGCGGGAGGAGGAGGTCAAGATACGCAGTATTTT
CDR3 protein: CASSSPGLAGGGGQDTQYF

clone size: few
D gene: NA
V gene: TRBV7-9
J gene: TRBJ2-3
CDR3 DNA: TGTGCCAGCAGAAGACTCGAGGATACGCAGTATTTT
CDR3 protein: CASRRLEDTQYF

clone size: NA
D gene: TRBD1
V gene: TRBV30
J gene: TRBJ2-2
CDR3 DNA: TGTGCCTGGGGAGGGGACAGGGGGCTGGGCGGGGAGCTGTTTTTT
CDR3 protein: CAWGGDRGLGGELFF

clone size: NA
D gene: NA
V gene: TRBV11-2
J gene: TRBJ2-7
CDR3 DNA: TGTGCCAGCAGCCGGACATCCTCCTACGAGCAGTACTTC
CDR3 protein: CASSRTSSYEQYF

clone size: few
D gene: NA
V gene: TRBV4-3
J gene: TRBJ2-7
CDR3 DNA: TGCGCCAGCAGCCAAGAGATCGGGAGCGCCTACGAGCAGTACTTC
CDR3 protein: CASSQEIGSAYEQYF

clone size: NA
D gene: NA
V gene: TRBV18
J gene: TRBJ1-3
CDR3 DNA: TGTGCCAGCTCACCATCGGCCATGGGGCGAGGAAACACCATATATTTT
CDR3 protein: CASSPSAMGRGNTIYF

clone size: NA
D gene: TRBD2
V gene: TRBV5-4
J gene: TRBJ2-5
CDR3 DNA: TGTGCCAGCAGCTTTCCCGGGGGGGGCCAAGAGACCCAGTACTTC
CDR3 protein: CASSFPGGGQETQYF

clone size: NA
D gene: NA
V gene: TRBV5-1
J gene: TRBJ1-3
CDR3 DNA: TGCGCCAGCAGCGAGGCAAGCTCTGGAAACACCATATATTTT
CDR3 protein: CASSEASSGNTIYF

clone size: NA
D gene: NA
V gene: TRBV19
J gene: TRBJ1-5
CDR3 DNA: TGTGCCAGTAGTGCTCAGGGCTATCAGCCCCAGCATTTT
CDR3 protein: CASSAQGYQPQHF

clone size: NA
D gene: NA
V gene: TRBV27
J gene: TRBJ1-2
CDR3 DNA: TGTGCCAGCAGTCCTGCGGGCAAACCACATGGCTACACCTTC
CDR3 protein: CASSPAGKPHGYTF

clone size: NA
D gene: TRBD2
V gene: TRBV7-2
J gene: TRBJ2-7
CDR3 DNA: TGTGCCAGCAGCTCCATGAGTAGCGGGACCTATTCCTACGAGCAGTACTTC
CDR3 protein: CASSSMSSGTYSYEQYF

clone size: once
D gene: NA
V gene: TRBV6-1
J gene: TRBJ2-7
CDR3 DNA: TGTGCCAGCAGTGATCTCTCAGTTTCCTACGAGCAGTACTTC
CDR3 protein: CASSDLSVSYEQYF

clone size: NA
D gene: NA
V gene: TRBV13
J gene: TRBJ1-1
CDR3 DNA: TGTGCCAGCAGCTTAGGGGCAGGGGTCCCGAACACTGAAGCTTTCTTT
CDR3 protein: CASSLGAGVPNTEAFF

clone size: NA
D gene: NA
V gene: TRBV19
J gene: TRBJ1-5
CDR3 DNA: TGTGCCAGTAGTATACCCCGGGGGAATAGCAATCAGCCCCAGCATTTT
CDR3 protein: CASSIPRGNSNQPQHF

clone size: once
D gene: TRBD1
V gene: TRBV5-5
J gene: TRBJ1-2
CDR3 DNA: TGTGCCAGCAGTATTCCGGGACAGGGTAATAGTTGGGAAGGCTACACCTTC
CDR3 protein: CASSIPGQGNSWEGYTF

clone size: NA
D gene: TRBD2
V gene: TRBV30
J gene: TRBJ2-1
CDR3 DNA: TGTGCCTGGAGTGTGGGACTAGCGGGAGATAATGAGCAGTTCTTC
CDR3 protein: CAWSVGLAGDNEQFF

clone size: NA
D gene: TRBD1
V gene: TRBV15
J gene: TRBJ1-1
CDR3 DNA: TGTGCCACCAGGCGGGACAGGGGGGGATCAGCTGAAGCTTTCTTT
CDR3 protein: CATRRDRGGSAEAFF

clone size: NA
D gene: NA
V gene: TRBV30
J gene: TRBJ2-1
CDR3 DNA: TGTGCCTGGAGGGCTAGTGCCTACAATGAGCAGTTCTTC
CDR3 protein: CAWRASAYNEQFF

clone size: NA
D gene: NA
V gene: TRBV4-3
J gene: TRBJ1-4
CDR3 DNA: TGCGCCAGCAGCCGCCTGAATGGGCCAGGAGGTAATGAAAAACTGTTTTTT
CDR3 protein: CASSRLNGPGGNEKLFF

clone size: NA
D gene: TRBD1
V gene: TRBV5-5
J gene: TRBJ1-1
CDR3 DNA: TGTGCCAGCAGCTTGGGGGACAGGGCAGCTTTCTTT
CDR3 protein: CASSLGDRAAFF

clone size: NA
D gene: NA
V gene: TRBV4-1
J gene: TRBJ1-2
CDR3 DNA: TGCGCCAGCAGCACTATCGGGGGCTACACCTTC
CDR3 protein: CASSTIGGYTF

clone size: medium-sized
D gene: NA
V gene: TRBV7-2
J gene: TRBJ1-1
CDR3 DNA: TGTGCCAGCAGCCTTCACACTGAAGCTTTCTTT
CDR3 protein: CASSLHTEAFF

clone size: NA
D gene: NA
V gene: TRBV27
J gene: TRBJ2-3
CDR3 DNA: TGTGCCAGCAGTTTGAAGACTACGACAGATACGCAGTATTTT
CDR3 protein: CASSLKTTTDTQYF

clone size: NA
D gene: TRBD1
V gene: TRBV5-4
J gene: TRBJ1-5
CDR3 DNA: TGTGCCAGCAGCTTGGACAGGGGTCCCAATCAGCCCCAGCATTTT
CDR3 protein: CASSLDRGPNQPQHF

clone size: medium-sized
D gene: NA
V gene: TRBV5-4
J gene: TRBJ2-1
CDR3 DNA: TGTGCCAGCAGTCAGGCCGCTGGGGGGTACAATGAGCAGTTCTTC
CDR3 protein: CASSQAAGGYNEQFF

clone size: NA
D gene: NA
V gene: TRBV23-1
J gene: TRBJ2-3
CDR3 DNA: TGCGCCAGCAGTCAATCGGAATGGGGGGGCACAGATACGCAGTATTTT
CDR3 protein: CASSQSEWGGTDTQYF

clone size: NA
D gene: NA
V gene: TRBV5-1
J gene: TRBJ2-7
CDR3 DNA: TGCGCCAGCAGCTTCAGGGACGAGCAGTACTTC
CDR3 protein: CASSFRDEQYF

clone size: NA
D gene: TRBD1
V gene: TRBV10-3
J gene: TRBJ2-1
CDR3 DNA: TGTGCCATCAGTGAGGCAGGGGGATACAATGAGCAGTTCTTC
CDR3 protein: CAISEAGGYNEQFF

clone size: NA
D gene: NA
V gene: TRBV12-2
J gene: TRBJ1-5
CDR3 DNA: TGTGCAAGTCGAGGACAGGGTAGCAATCAGCCCCAGCATTTT
CDR3 protein: CASRGQGSNQPQHF

clone size: NA
D gene: NA
V gene: TRBV6-6
J gene: TRBJ1-1
CDR3 DNA: TGTGCCAGCGCAATCTCCGGGAACACTGAAGCTTTCTTT
CDR3 protein: CASAISGNTEAFF

clone size: NA
D gene: NA
V gene: TRBV7-9
J gene: TRBJ2-7
CDR3 DNA: TGTGCCAGCAGCTTCCAGGGTAGCTCCTACGAGCAGTACTTC
CDR3 protein: CASSFQGSSYEQYF

clone size: NA
D gene: TRBD2
V gene: TRBV7-9
J gene: TRBJ2-5
CDR3 DNA: TGTGCCAGCAGCATCGGGGGGGCGCAGGAGACCCAGTACTTC
CDR3 protein: CASSIGGAQETQYF

clone size: NA
D gene: TRBD2
V gene: TRBV4-1
J gene: TRBJ2-7
CDR3 DNA: TGCGCCAGCAGCCAAGGGGCGCTAGCGGGGGCCGCCTATGTGGAGCAGTACTTC
CDR3 protein: CASSQGALAGAAYVEQYF